Following are 32 T cell receptor beta chains from one sample sequenced in a study of CD8+CD57+ T cells in acquired aplastic anemia. Those patients picked for sequencing had displayed CD8+CD57+ cell expansion on flow cytometry. Using genomic DNA as the template, TCR beta VDJ and CDR3 profiling was carried out. Each CDR3 protein gets one entry after TCRdb re-called the reads with MiXCR. The sample carries 120,000 or so distinct CDR3 sequences, nearly 40% recorded once. Specimen: sorted CD4+, CD8+, or CD8+CD57+ T cells (not recorded which) from PBMCs. The receptor set was obtained from a human donor with aplastic anemia.

This clonotype was seen more than once but under ten times. J is TRBJ1-1 and V is TRBV28, with D unresolved. V gave up 6 bases and J gave up 10 bases, with 12 bases separating them. The CDR3 contains 11 residues. The germline gives CDR1 MDHEN, CDR2 SYDVKM. The chain's CDR3 is CASRSDSGAFF. The CDR3 bases are TGTGCCAGCAGGTCCGATTCTGGAGCTTTCTTT.

The chain recombines TRBV20-1 with TRBJ1-6; 11 bases line up with TRBD1. This CDR3 region has 14 residues. Germline V lookup: CDR1 DFQATT, CDR2 SNEGSKA (reference sequence). Germline trimming cut 3 bases from V and 9 bases from J; bases unmatched to any gene: 4. The CDR3: CSARSGTGGSPLHF. The CDR3 nucleotides are TGCAGTGCTAGGTCCGGGACAGGGGGTTCACCCCTCCACTTT.

Ten or more counts support this clonotype. The chain combines TRBV5-4 with TRBJ1-2, with 8 positions matching TRBD1. This CDR3 is built from 14 residues. CDR1 and CDR2 from the germline V gene are SGHNT and YYREEE (reference sequence). The J segment lost 8 bases and the V segment lost 5 bases, leaving 11 bases of the junction unmatched. CDR3 nucleotides: TGTGCCAGCAGTTCAGGGGGCAGTCGGTTCGGCTACACCTTC. It specifies CASSSGGSRFGYTF.

This clonotype was recorded at least ten times. This chain uses TRBV5-4 with TRBJ2-7, with TRBD1 matching 12 bases. The CDR3 length is 16 residues. Losses at the gene ends were 3 bases for V and 7 bases for J; bases not matched to a gene: 11. In germline, CDR1 is SGHNT, CDR2 YYREEE (reference sequence). The chain's CDR3 is CASSSLLGQGAVEQYF. Here the CDR3 DNA reads TGTGCCAGCAGCTCCCTCCTGGGACAGGGGGCCGTAGAGCAGTACTTC.

This clonotype was detected once. The V and J genes are TRBV4-3 and TRBJ2-7; a possible D gene is TRBD1 (6 bases). Germline V gene lookup returns CDR1 LGHNA and CDR2 YSLEER. The CDR3 extends over 14 amino acids. V gave up 5 bases and J gave up 4 bases, with 15 bases separating them. DNA for the CDR3: TGCGCCAGCAGCACCACAGGGTACCGGTACGAGCAGTACTTC. It yields the protein CASSTTGYRYEQYF.

This clonotype was seen at least ten times. For the CDR3, the DNA is TGTGCCAGCAGCGGTCTATTCTCTGGGGCCAACGTCCTGACTTTC. Its translation is CASSGLFSGANVLTF. This chain links TRBV9 with TRBJ2-6; D call uncertain. Trimming pared 3 bases from V and 0 bases from J, leaving 7 bases between. The CDR3 spans 15 residues. CDR1 SGDLS and CDR2 YYNGEE come from the germline V gene.

This clonotype was detected once. The gene calls are TRBV24-1 and TRBJ1-2; D is unclear. The CDR3 totals 14 residues. V dropped 1 base and J dropped 3 bases, with 8 bases sitting between them. CDR1 and CDR2 (germline): KGHDR, SFDVKD. The CDR3 here is CATSDFLTDYGYTF. The DNA for the CDR3 is TGTGCCACCAGTGATTTTCTAACAGACTATGGCTACACCTTC.

DNA for the CDR3: TGTGCCAGCAGTAACAGGGGGGTCGCGACCCAGTACTTC. Its translation is CASSNRGVATQYF. The rearrangement uses TRBV6-6 and TRBJ2-5; 8 nucleotides line up with TRBD1. The germline CDR1 and CDR2 sequences are MNHNY and SVGAGI (reference sequence). The trim removed 5 bases at V and 7 bases at J, leaving 6 bases unmatched. CDR3 length: 13 residues.

The V and J genes are TRBV15 and TRBJ1-1, with D possibly being TRBD1 (5 bases). The CDR3 extends over 14 amino acids. Germline V gene data show CDR1 as LNHNV and CDR2 as YYDKDF (reference sequence). With 0 bases removed from V and 4 bases from J, the gap between germline ends came to 9 bases. The CDR3 loop is CATSRDGTGTEAFF. The DNA of the CDR3 is TGTGCCACCAGCAGAGACGGGACTGGCACTGAAGCTTTCTTT.

In its sample, this clonotype was seen a few times. The chain links TRBV28 to TRBJ1-2, with 12 bases matching TRBD1. Germline assignment: CDR1 MDHEN and CDR2 SYDVKM. Germline trimming cut 7 bases from V and 8 bases from J; bases unmatched to any gene: 14. The CDR3 loop spans 16 amino acids. The DNA of the CDR3 is TGTGCCAGCACCCTCATACCGGGACAGGGGGCAGCGGGCTACACCTTC. Amino acid sequence: CASTLIPGQGAAGYTF.

The gene calls are TRBV5-1 and TRBJ1-4, with D maybe TRBD1 (6 bases). With 0 bases removed from V and 7 bases from J, the gap between germline ends came to 10 bases. Germline values: CDR1 SGHRS, CDR2 YFSETQ. This CDR3 comprises 14 residues. The DNA of the CDR3 is TGCGCCAGCAGCTTGGAGCTGGGGGCTGAAAAACTGTTTTTT. Protein: CASSLELGAEKLFF.

This clonotype was observed at least ten times. The CDR3 DNA reads as TGTGCCAGCAGTTTAGCGACACCTAACTATGGCTACACCTTC. Encoded protein: CASSLATPNYGYTF. The genes are TRBV12-3 or TRBV12-4 and TRBJ1-2; D is uncertain. The V and J ends lost 0 bases and 0 bases respectively, with 5 bases between them. This CDR3 is built from 14 residues.

Ten or more counts support this clonotype. This chain joins TRBV3-1 and TRBJ1-1, with a possible D match to TRBD1 (5 bases). The germline V gene encodes CDR1 LGHDT and CDR2 YNNKEL (reference sequence). The ends were cut back, 4 bases at V and 11 bases at J, with 11 bases in the middle. This CDR3 spans 11 amino acids. The CDR3: CASSRDGDAFF. The CDR3 DNA sequence: TGTGCCAGCAGCCGGGACGGAGACGCTTTCTTT.

The chain uses TRBV2 and TRBJ2-1; D is possibly TRBD1 (6 bases). Trimming removed 4 bases from V and 8 bases from J, with 9 bases in between. CDR1 SNHLY and CDR2 FYNNEI come from the germline V gene. The length of the CDR3 is 12 residues. In nucleotides, the CDR3 is TGTGCCAGCAGTGCAGGGGTGTATGAGCAGTTCTTC. Protein product: CASSAGVYEQFF.

V gene TRBV15 combines with J gene TRBJ1-4; D is ambiguous. This CDR3 is built from 15 residues. Trimming removed 0 bases from V and 8 bases from J, with 13 bases in between. CDR1 is LNHNV and CDR2 is YYDKDF in the germline V gene (reference sequence). The CDR3 DNA follows: TGTGCCACCAGCAGAGAACGAAGCAGATACGAAAAACTGTTTTTT. Translated: CATSRERSRYEKLFF.

This clonotype was counted only a few times. The chain has TRBV5-6 and TRBJ2-6; 9 bases fit TRBD1. Germline V gives CDR1 SGHDT, CDR2 YYEEEE. The CDR3 loop spans 19 amino acids. Trimming at V came to 4 bases and at J to 0 bases, leaving 11 bases not matched to a gene. The CDR3 DNA is TGTGCCAGCAGCCCTCTCCGGGACAGGGCCCCCTCTGGGGCCAACGTCCTGACTTTC. Its protein is CASSPLRDRAPSGANVLTF.

Ten or more counts support this clonotype. V gene TRBV11-2 combines with J gene TRBJ2-7; 9 nucleotides agree with TRBD1. The CDR3 consists of 15 residues. Germline CDR1 SGHAT, CDR2 FQNNGV. J gave up 2 bases and V 5 bases, and 7 bases lay outside the gene matches. Here the CDR3 reads CASSRDGTGTYEQYF. The CDR3 DNA reads as TGTGCCAGCAGCCGAGATGGGACAGGGACCTACGAGCAGTACTTC. The whole variable domain, remainder taken from reference TRBV11-2 and TRBJ2-7, is EAGVAQSPRYKIIEKRQSVAFWCNPISGHATLYWYQQILGQGPKLLIQFQNNGVVDDSQLPKDRFSAERLKGVDSTLKIQPAKLEDSAVYLCASSRDGTGTYEQYFGPGTRLTVT.

This clonotype was picked up a small number of times. This chain joins TRBV6-2 or TRBV6-3 and TRBJ2-3, with 12 bases lining up with TRBD2. The V segment lost 0 bases and the J segment 3 bases; nucleotides outside the gene matches: 7. Germline-derived CDR1 and CDR2 are MNHEY and SVGEGT. CDR3 length equals 18 residues. The CDR3 sequence is CASSYSSGLAGGTDTQYF. CDR3 DNA sequence: TGTGCCAGCAGTTACTCGAGTGGGCTAGCGGGGGGGACAGATACGCAGTATTTT.

This clonotype appeared many times. V and J are TRBV19 and TRBJ1-5; D gene uncertain. The V and J ends lost 9 bases and 7 bases respectively, with 4 bases between them. This CDR3 has 9 amino acids. CDR1 and CDR2 (germline): LNHDA, SQIVND (reference sequence). CDR3 region: CASGQPQHF. The CDR3 bases are TGTGCCAGCGGACAGCCCCAGCATTTT.

This clonotype has more than one count but fewer than ten. The chain joins TRBV6-1 to TRBJ2-1; weak D call: TRBD2 (5 bases). Germline CDR1 MNHNS, CDR2 SASEGT. The CDR3 extends over 16 amino acids. V was clipped by 7 bases and J by 5 bases, with 21 bases between them. The CDR3 here is CASKNYGVAPNNEQFF. Here the CDR3 DNA reads TGTGCCAGCAAAAACTACGGGGTAGCTCCTAACAATGAGCAGTTCTTC.

Regarding this clonotype: A read error is likely, as this CDR3 ends without the conserved phenylalanine or tryptophan. The DNA is omitted, as the CDR3 cannot be located on it reliably, and the CDR3 follows TCRdb's listing. The chain carries TRBV15 and TRBJ1-4; TRBD1, the table's D call, was not compared with the DNA. Both ends counted, the CDR3 spans 8 residues. Germline V CDR1 and CDR2: LNHNV, YYDKDF (reference sequence). CDR3 protein: CATSKGQG.

As regards this clonotype: This clone may be a read error of a much larger clone one base away. The V call is TRBV6-2 or TRBV6-3, the J call TRBJ1-1; D might be TRBD1 (6 bases). This CDR3 contains 12 residues. Germline CDR1 and CDR2: MNHEY and SVGEGT. CDR3 DNA: TGTGCCAGCAGTCTCGACAGGACTGAAGCTGTCTTT. Protein: CASSLDRTEAVF.

This clonotype was recorded at least ten times. The chain has TRBV5-1 and TRBJ2-2, with D tentatively TRBD1 or TRBD2 (6 bases each). Germline CDR1 and CDR2: SGHRS and YFSETQ. This CDR3 has 15 amino acids. The ends were cut back, 6 bases at V and 3 bases at J, with 15 bases in the middle. The CDR3 coding sequence is TGCGCCAGCACCCAAGGGGGGACGCACACCGGGGAGCTGTTTTTT. Protein: CASTQGGTHTGELFF.

The chain couples TRBV5-4 to TRBJ2-5, with 11 bases fitting TRBD1. J gave up 5 bases and V 0 bases, and 6 bases lay outside the gene matches. Germline loops: CDR1 SGHNT, CDR2 YYREEE (reference sequence). The CDR3 loop spans 16 amino acids. CDR3 residues: CASSLEDRGQVETQYF. CDR3 DNA sequence: TGTGCCAGCAGCTTGGAGGACAGGGGGCAAGTTGAGACCCAGTACTTC.

Ten or more counts support this clonotype. J is TRBJ2-5 and V is TRBV5-5; maybe TRBD2 (6 bases). This CDR3 region has 13 residues. Trimming took 2 bases from V and 2 from J, leaving 7 bases between them. The germline CDR1 and CDR2 sequences are SGHKS and YYEKEE (reference sequence). The CDR3 is CASSFGTQETQYF. The CDR3 nucleotides are TGTGCCAGCAGCTTTGGGACTCAAGAGACCCAGTACTTC.

Points on this clonotype: Sequence at one end of the junction differs from germline and may be a read error. The rearrangement links TRBV20-1 to TRBJ1-6, with no clear D. From germline, CDR1 is DFQATT and CDR2 SNEGSKA (reference sequence). The CDR3 runs to 10 residues. The CDR3 reads CGAIDRSLHF. CDR3 in DNA: TGCGGTGCTATTGACCGGTCCCTCCACTTT.

This clonotype was detected ten times or more. The rearrangement joins TRBV2 to TRBJ1-1; D perhaps matches TRBD1 (6 bases). Germline V CDR1 and CDR2: SNHLY, FYNNEI. V lost 4 bases and J lost 3, with 9 bases in between. The CDR3 contains 13 residues. CDR3 in amino acids: CASSAGVYTEAFF. The CDR3 DNA reads TGTGCCAGCAGTGCAGGGGTTTACACTGAAGCTTTCTTT.

The rearrangement joins TRBV5-8 to TRBJ1-5; D may be TRBD1 (6 bases). V was clipped by 3 bases and J by 0 bases, with 7 bases between them. The CDR3 sequence is 14 residues long. CDR1 and CDR2 (germline): SGHTS, YDEGEE. CDR3 sequence: CASSSDSSNQPQHF. CDR3 nucleotides: TGTGCCAGCAGCTCGGACAGTAGCAATCAGCCCCAGCATTTT.

The chain has TRBV4-2 and TRBJ2-3; D may be TRBD1 or TRBD2 (5 bases each). V was trimmed by 2 bases and J by 4 bases, leaving 16 bases between them. This CDR3 comprises 16 residues. Germline V gene data show CDR1 as LGHNA and CDR2 as YNFKEQ. The CDR3 loop reads CASSQKIRRGADTQYF. CDR3 DNA sequence: TGTGCCAGCAGCCAAAAAATTAGGAGAGGGGCAGATACGCAGTATTTT.

The chain is built from TRBV11-2 and TRBJ2-1; D is perhaps TRBD1 (6 bases). The CDR3 runs 15 residues. CDR1 SGHAT and CDR2 FQNNGV come from the germline V gene. V lost 5 bases, J lost 1 base, and 12 bases lay in between. The CDR3 bases are TGTGCCAGCAGCCAGACAGGTCCTTCCTACAATGAGCAGTTCTTC. Translating it yields CASSQTGPSYNEQFF.

This clonotype occurred many times. The chain uses TRBV19 and TRBJ1-1, with 7 positions matching TRBD1. CDR3 length: 15 residues. Germline CDR1 is LNHDA and CDR2 is SQIVND (reference sequence). Trimming cost V 5 bases and J 5 bases; bases outside gene matches: 11. The CDR3 coding sequence is TGTGCCAGTAGTCCCTATGCAAGGGGGCGGACTGAAGCTTTCTTT. It codes for CASSPYARGRTEAFF.

With respect to this clonotype: This may stem from a read error, because a much larger clone lies one nucleotide away. The chain links TRBV4-2 to TRBJ2-1; D is unresolved. This CDR3 contains 13 residues. Germline V gives CDR1 LGHNA, CDR2 YNFKEQ. The chain's CDR3 is CASSGISRNEQLF. CDR3 bases: TGTGCCAGCAGCGGAATTAGCCGAAATGAGCAGCTCTTC.